This TCR beta chain stems from a study of blood T cell repertoires in COVID-19. Looking at the study overall: Italy, Spain and the United States were the sources of the convalescent and acute COVID-19 samples. PBMCs, B-cell-depleted T cells, or T cells were the source of the cDNA or gDNA that made up the material.

How the authors handled the data: Nucleated cell counts were estimated from reference gene primer amplification. Generated by immunoSEQ multiplex PCR, the TCRdb table keeps only in-frame clones and is missing some. V and J calls and clone size come straight from that table; D and trimming were deduced from the DNA. The data contain over 130,000 clones, 80% to 90% of them singletons. The sequence was collected from a man between 70 and 80 years old with acute or convalescent COVID-19. The sample comprised peripheral blood.

The CDR3 protein is CASSPRTSSSEQYF. The CDR3, as DNA: TGCGCCAGCAGCCCCCGGACTAGCTCATCCGAGCAGTACTTC. This chain links TRBV5-1 with TRBJ2-7; 8 bases align to TRBD2. In germline, CDR1 is SGHRS, CDR2 YFSETQ. The CDR3 is made up of 14 amino acids. Trimming cost V 4 bases and J 6 bases; bases outside gene matches: 9.